This T cell receptor beta chain was identified in a study of identical twins. Turning to this clonotype: What it binds is unknown.

CDR3 length: 12 residues. Between the trimmed V and J ends, which lost 10 bases and 5 bases, there was a span of 15 bases. Germline V gene data show CDR1 as MNHEY and CDR2 as SVGAGI. Points from the study as a whole: Conclusions leaned on cross-sectional statistical analysis and did not track the same donors over time.

TCRdb re-called the 5' RACE reads with MiXCR, one entry per CDR3 protein. Of approximately 250,000 distinct CDR3 sequences detected, roughly 7.1% appear once; the ten largest clones hold just over 14%. This sample was shared with a second study, whose subject was T cells expressing NK-cell markers.

This clonotype was sampled from a woman between 18 and 30 years old in good health. The chain couples TRBV6-5 to TRBJ2-7; D perhaps matches TRBD1 (5 bases). Sequenced input: CD8+ T cells sorted from blood. The CDR3 loop is CATQSQGHEQYF. The CDR3 DNA reads as TGTGCCACCCAATCTCAGGGCCACGAGCAGTACTTC.